The 9 T cell receptor beta chains below all came from one sample that was sequenced in a study of T cell responses to AZD1222 COVID-19 vaccine. Assay: immunoSEQ multiplex PCR; the TCRdb copy retains only in-frame clones and omits some. In the table there are about 190,000 clones, roughly 93% of which are singletons. Here the sequenced sample was peripheral blood, taken on day 0 of AZD1222 vaccination. The receptors were gathered from an adult in good health.

The chain joins TRBV7-9 to TRBJ2-3; unclear D gene. Germline CDR1 SEHNR, CDR2 FQNEAQ (reference sequence). Trimming pared 5 bases from V and 8 bases from J, leaving 17 bases between. CDR3 length: 14 amino acids. In nucleotides, the CDR3 is TGTGCCAGCAGCGCAGGAATTGGACCGGGTACGCAGTATTTT. As protein: CASSAGIGPGTQYF. The full variable domain, rest sourced from reference TRBV7-9 and TRBJ2-3, is DTGVSQNPRHKITKRGQNVTFRCDPISEHNRLYWYRQTLGQGPEFLTYFQNEAQLEKSRLLSDRFSAERPKGSFSTLEIQRTEQGDSAMYLCASSAGIGPGTQYFGPGTRLTVL.

This sequence joins TRBV7-9 and TRBJ1-4; 7 nucleotides agree with TRBD1. The CDR3 length is 17 residues. The V segment lost 1 base and the J segment 0 bases; nucleotides outside the gene matches: 5. Germline V gene data show CDR1 as SEHNR and CDR2 as FQNEAQ (reference sequence). CDR3 coding DNA: TGTGCCAGCAGCTTAGGACAGGGCCGTGCAACTAATGAAAAACTGTTTTTT. This codes for CASSLGQGRATNEKLFF. The variable domain in full, completed from reference TRBV7-9 and TRBJ1-4, reads DTGVSQNPRHKITKRGQNVTFRCDPISEHNRLYWYRQTLGQGPEFLTYFQNEAQLEKSRLLSDRFSAERPKGSFSTLEIQRTEQGDSAMYLCASSLGQGRATNEKLFFGSGTQLSVL.

The J gene is TRBJ1-3, the V gene TRBV15; tentative D call: TRBD1 (5 bases). The CDR3 has 17 residues. The V and J ends lost 5 bases and 3 bases respectively, with 20 bases between them. Per germline, CDR1 LNHNV and CDR2 YYDKDF (reference sequence). The CDR3 sequence is CATSRSGGRSYGNTIYF. The CDR3 coding sequence is TGTGCCACCAGCCGATCTGGGGGGAGGAGTTATGGAAACACCATATATTTT.

V is TRBV27 and J is TRBJ1-6; a possible D gene is TRBD1 (5 bases). The CDR3 is 14 residues long. With 3 bases removed from V and 4 bases from J, the gap between germline ends came to 7 bases. CDR1 MNHEY and CDR2 SMNVEV come from the germline V gene (reference sequence). The CDR3 nucleotides read TGTGCCAGCAGTTTGGGGCAGTATAATTCACCCCTCCACTTT. Encoded protein: CASSLGQYNSPLHF.

The chain combines TRBV4-1 with TRBJ1-1, with TRBD1 as a possible D gene (6 bases). The CDR3 totals 17 residues. Germline V gives CDR1 MGHRA, CDR2 YSYEKL. The germline V and J ends were trimmed by 0 bases and 5 bases, with 19 bases remaining between them. The DNA for the CDR3 is TGCGCCAGCAGCCAAGAGGCAGGGGCCTCTTGGTCGACTGAAGCTTTCTTT. Translated: CASSQEAGASWSTEAFF.

The V gene is TRBV27, the J gene TRBJ2-1, with TRBD2 matching 8 bases. This CDR3 has 15 amino acids. Trimming at V came to 3 bases and at J to 7 bases, leaving 8 bases not matched to a gene. CDR1 MNHEY and CDR2 SMNVEV come from the germline V gene (reference sequence). Here the CDR3 reads CASSFVAGYQNEQFF. The CDR3 DNA follows: TGTGCCAGCAGTTTTGTAGCGGGATATCAAAATGAGCAGTTCTTC.

The chain links TRBV7-9 to TRBJ2-7; 9 nucleotides align to TRBD1. This CDR3 region has 15 residues. The V and J ends lost 5 bases and 5 bases, in that order; junction bases with no gene match: 10. From germline, CDR1 is SEHNR and CDR2 FQNEAQ (reference sequence). The CDR3 spells CASSPLGTGLHEQYF. The DNA for the CDR3 is TGTGCCAGCAGCCCCCTCGGGACAGGGTTGCACGAGCAGTACTTC.

V gene TRBV19 combines with J gene TRBJ1-1, with D maybe TRBD1 (6 bases). The CDR3 is 20 residues long. CDR1 and CDR2 from the germline V gene are LNHDA and SQIVND (reference sequence). The ends were cut back, 7 bases at V and 1 base at J, with 31 bases in the middle. CDR3 protein: CASTFRGPTGQGSGNTEAFF. The CDR3 DNA reads as TGTGCCAGTACCTTCAGGGGCCCCACAGGTCAGGGCTCGGGGAACACTGAAGCTTTCTTT.

In its sample, this clone was seen once. The chain carries TRBV5-8 and TRBJ1-4; D not resolved. Germline values: CDR1 SGHTS, CDR2 YDEGEE. Deletions cut 2 bases from V and 10 bases from J, with 3 bases between. This CDR3 comprises 10 residues. The DNA for the CDR3 is TGTGCCAGCAGCTTCGGAAAACTGTTTTTT. Translating gives CASSFGKLFF.